Listed here are 19 T cell receptor beta chains from one sample, sequenced in a study of cytomegalovirus exposure and HLA in healthy donors. The PCR used 60 Vbeta and 13 Jbeta primers. Here immunoSEQ multiplex PCR was the method, and the copy in TCRdb shows in-frame clones only, minus some. The sample has 95,000 or so clones; roughly 79% are singletons. Sequenced sample: PBMCs. The receptors were sampled from a woman aged 70-85 years in good health and CMV-seropositive.

The chain employs TRBV5-1 and TRBJ1-2; 8 bases fit TRBD1. The J segment lost 4 bases and the V segment lost 2 bases, leaving 7 bases of the junction unmatched. In germline, CDR1 is SGHRS, CDR2 YFSETQ. The CDR3 is 15 residues long. The CDR3 is CASSLQTTGGYGYTF. The CDR3 nucleotides read TGCGCCAGCAGCTTACAAACCACAGGGGGCTATGGCTACACCTTC.

CDR3 DNA: TGCGCCAGCAGCCGGACAGTAGCGGGAGGGCCCGACGAGCAGTACTTC. Translating gives CASSRTVAGGPDEQYF. This sequence joins TRBV5-1 and TRBJ2-7; TRBD2 matches at 11 bases. V was pared by 4 bases and J by 5 bases, with 11 bases of the junction left unmatched. This CDR3 region has 16 residues. The V gene's germline CDR1 is SGHRS and CDR2 YFSETQ.

The chain is built from TRBV28 and TRBJ2-3; 12 bases line up with TRBD2. Trimming removed 6 bases from V and 8 bases from J; junction bases left unmatched: 6. The germline gives CDR1 MDHEN, CDR2 SYDVKM. This CDR3 has 14 residues. CDR3 in amino acids: CASSRTSGIGTQYF. CDR3 in DNA: TGTGCCAGCAGCCGGACTAGCGGGATAGGTACGCAGTATTTT. The variable domain in full, completed from reference TRBV28 and TRBJ2-3, reads DVKVTQSSRYLVKRTGEKVFLECVQDMDHENMFWYRQDPGLGLRLIYFSYDVKMKEKGDIPEGYSVSREKKERFSLILESASTNQTSMYLCASSRTSGIGTQYFGPGTRLTVL.

This clone has only one observation. The rearrangement joins TRBV10-3 to TRBJ2-7, with TRBD1 as a possible D gene (6 bases). Germline assignment: CDR1 ENHRY and CDR2 SYGVKD. The CDR3 covers 12 residues. V was pared by 2 bases and J by 9 bases, with 11 bases between. CDR3 protein: CAISERDTVQYF. The CDR3, as DNA: TGTGCCATCAGTGAGAGGGACACCGTGCAGTACTTC.

The genes are TRBV11-2 and TRBJ2-5; TRBD1 agrees at 7 bases. The J call may be faulty, since TRBJ2-7 better matches the DNA end. The germline gives CDR1 SGHAT, CDR2 FQNNGV. The CDR3 consists of 14 residues. The CDR3 loop reads CASSLLGQAYEQYF. The CDR3 nucleotides read TGTGCCAGCAGCTTGCTCGGACAGGCCTACGAGCAGTACTTC.

The chain combines TRBV19 with TRBJ2-5, with TRBD1 matching 7 bases. The germline V gene has CDR1 LNHDA and CDR2 SQIVND (reference sequence). CDR3 length equals 14 residues. Germline trimming cut 3 bases from V and 5 bases from J; bases unmatched to any gene: 6. CDR3 nucleotide sequence: TGTGCCAGTAGTATTAGGGGGCGCTGGGAGACCCAGTACTTC. Protein sequence: CASSIRGRWETQYF.

CDR3: CASSFLAGGQNTQYF. CDR3 DNA: TGTGCCAGCAGTTTTTTAGCGGGAGGGCAAAATACGCAGTATTTT. The rearrangement links TRBV28 to TRBJ2-3, with 11 bases matching TRBD2. V lost 3 bases, J lost 7 bases, and 6 bases stayed unmatched. Germline-derived CDR1 and CDR2 are MDHEN and SYDVKM. This CDR3 spans 15 amino acids.

The rearrangement links TRBV19 to TRBJ2-7, with a tentative D call TRBD1 (7 bases). V was clipped by 10 bases and J by 0 bases, with 19 bases between them. There are 15 residues in the CDR3. CDR1 and CDR2 from the germline V gene are LNHDA and SQIVND (reference sequence). Here the CDR3 DNA reads TGTGCCACCACCCTTGGCAGGGGGGTCTCCTACGAGCAGTACTTC. The encoded protein is CATTLGRGVSYEQYF.

This clone was counted only a few times. The chain couples TRBV4-1 to TRBJ2-7; 9 bases are a match to TRBD2. The CDR3 is made up of 15 amino acids. The V gene end was trimmed by 9 bases and the J gene end by 2 bases; junction bases not matched to a gene: 11. CDR1 and CDR2 from the germline V gene are MGHRA and YSYEKL. DNA of the CDR3: TGCGCCAGTGCGCGGGAGGGCCAGGGTACCTACGAGCAGTACTTC. It translates to CASAREGQGTYEQYF.

J is TRBJ1-1 and V is TRBV7-3; 11 positions match TRBD1. V lost 1 base, J lost 2 bases, and 9 bases stayed unmatched. The CDR3 extends over 18 amino acids. Looked up from germline, CDR1 is SGHTA and CDR2 is FQGTGA. CDR3 DNA: TGTGCCAGCAGCTTAAAGAGAAGGACAGGGGGCGGAAACACTGAAGCTTTCTTT. It is translated as CASSLKRRTGGGNTEAFF.

The chain uses TRBV5-4 and TRBJ2-5; 15 bases fit TRBD2. Per the germline V gene, CDR1 is SGHNT and CDR2 is YYREEE (reference sequence). V shed 4 bases, J shed 2 bases, and the junction held 3 bases outside the gene matches. This CDR3 region has 16 residues. The CDR3 loop is CASSQGLAGGQETQYF. As DNA, the CDR3 is TGTGCCAGCAGCCAGGGACTAGCGGGAGGTCAAGAGACCCAGTACTTC.

The chain links TRBV29-1 to TRBJ2-5; the D gene is possibly TRBD1 (5 bases). Gene TRBJ2-7 matches the end of the DNA better, so the J call may be wrong. From germline, CDR1 is SQVTM and CDR2 ANQGSEA. CDR3 length: 11 amino acids. CDR3 sequence reads: CSVGGPYEQYF. The CDR3 DNA follows: TGCAGCGTTGGGGGCCCCTACGAGCAGTACTTC.

The rearrangement joins TRBV12-5 to TRBJ2-1; 10 bases line up with TRBD2. The CDR3 length is 14 residues. CDR1 LGHNT and CDR2 FRNRAP come from the germline V gene. Unmatched junction bases numbered 2, after V lost 6 bases and J lost 3 bases. As DNA, the CDR3 is TGTGCTAGTGGCCCTAGCGGGAGCTACAATGAGCAGTTCTTC. This sequence encodes CASGPSGSYNEQFF.

The rearrangement uses TRBV7-9 and TRBJ2-6, with D maybe TRBD1 (5 bases). The CDR3 has 17 amino acids. CDR1 SEHNR and CDR2 FQNEAQ come from the germline V gene (reference sequence). V lost 2 bases and J lost 1, with 12 bases in between. The CDR3 spells CASSLLPQGSGANVLTF. Written as DNA, the CDR3 is TGTGCCAGCAGCTTATTGCCTCAGGGTTCTGGGGCCAACGTCCTGACTTTC.

The chain uses TRBV5-1 and TRBJ1-1; TRBD1 might be the D (6 bases). Germline V lookup: CDR1 SGHRS, CDR2 YFSETQ. Between the trimmed V and J ends, which lost 3 bases and 9 bases, there was a span of 18 bases. The CDR3 is made up of 14 amino acids. The CDR3 loop is CASSSNMGHRKAFF. CDR3 DNA: TGCGCCAGCAGCTCCAACATGGGACACAGAAAAGCTTTCTTT.

A remark on this clone: This same CDR3 is encoded by further DNA sequences in the sample. The chain has TRBV5-1 and TRBJ2-5; TRBD2 agrees at 7 bases. The CDR3 spans 14 residues. In germline, CDR1 is SGHRS, CDR2 YFSETQ. V gave up 0 bases and J gave up 2 bases; unmatched junction bases: 1. The CDR3 region has the DNA TGCGCCAGCAGCTTGGGCGGGGGACAAGAGACCCAGTACTTC. Translating it yields CASSLGGGQETQYF.

The J gene is TRBJ1-5, the V gene TRBV19; D possibly corresponds to TRBD1 (6 bases). The CDR3 consists of 16 residues. The germline V gene encodes CDR1 LNHDA and CDR2 SQIVND (reference sequence). V lost 5 bases and J lost 3, with 17 bases in between. CDR3 sequence (DNA): TGTGCCAGTAGTCCTTCCCAGGGGATGGCCAATCAGCCCCAGCATTTT. This gives the protein CASSPSQGMANQPQHF.

The rearrangement links TRBV27 to TRBJ2-7, with 8 bases identical to TRBD2. Germline V gives CDR1 MNHEY, CDR2 SMNVEV (reference sequence). Trimming removed 8 bases from V and 2 bases from J; junction bases left unmatched: 14. The CDR3 totals 16 residues. The CDR3 spells CASWTEGSGKPYEQYF. Here the CDR3 DNA reads TGTGCCAGCTGGACCGAGGGTAGCGGGAAACCCTACGAGCAGTACTTC.

Concerning this clone: Sequence at one end of the junction differs from germline and may be a read error. This chain connects TRBV7-9 to TRBJ2-7; 9 nucleotides align to TRBD2. From germline, CDR1 is SEHNR and CDR2 FQNEAQ (reference sequence). The CDR3 extends over 13 amino acids. This CDR3 is CSSAGGSSYEQYF. The CDR3 DNA is TGTTCCAGCGCGGGGGGGAGCTCCTACGAGCAGTACTTC.